The rows below give T cell receptor beta chains drawn from one sample of a study of cytomegalovirus exposure and HLA in healthy donors. TCRdb's table, derived via immunoSEQ multiplex PCR, lists solely in-frame clones and lacks some. The sample contains under 150,000 clones, about 79% of which appear only once. Material: PBMCs. These receptors were taken from a man aged 30-40 years in good health and CMV-seropositive. The CDR3 runs from the conserved cysteine through the conserved F or W. The order of the fields is V gene, clone size, D gene, J gene, CDR3 protein, CDR3 DNA. D genes are given only for firm matches. Rows may omit the clone size; those that give it use once, few, many or a size class.

TRBV11-3	NA	NA	TRBJ2-1	CASSRGSPSYNEQFF	TGTGCCAGCAGCCGAGGTTCACCCTCCTACAATGAGCAGTTCTTC
TRBV12-5	NA	NA	TRBJ1-1	CASGLRTPNTEAFF	TGTGCTAGTGGTTTAAGGACACCGAACACTGAAGCTTTCTTT
TRBV9	once	NA	TRBJ2-1	CASSTEGATYNEQFF	TGTGCCAGCAGCACGGAGGGGGCAACCTACAATGAGCAGTTCTTC
TRBV6-5	NA	NA	TRBJ2-2	CASSYGGSGELFF	TGTGCCAGCAGTTACGGGGGCTCCGGGGAGCTGTTTTTT
TRBV6-1	NA	NA	TRBJ1-2	CASSERLGQTSWGYGYTF	TGTGCCAGCAGTGAGCGGTTAGGACAGACCAGCTGGGGCTATGGCTACACCTTC
TRBV30	NA	NA	TRBJ2-7	CAWSEGVGNYEQYF	TGTGCCTGGAGCGAGGGTGTAGGGAACTACGAGCAGTACTTC
TRBV6-1	NA	NA	TRBJ2-1	CASRISGDYNEQFF	TGTGCCAGCAGGATTAGCGGTGACTACAATGAGCAGTTCTTC
TRBV9	NA	TRBD2	TRBJ2-1	CASSSRLAGGLWNEQFF	TGTGCCAGCAGCTCACGACTAGCGGGGGGCCTTTGGAATGAGCAGTTCTTC
TRBV4-1	NA	NA	TRBJ1-4	CASSQEGADNEKLFF	TGCGCCAGCAGCCAAGAGGGGGCGGACAATGAAAAACTGTTTTTT
TRBV9	few	TRBD2	TRBJ2-1	CASSAHGGALGREQFF	TGTGCCAGCAGCGCCCACGGGGGGGCCCTGGGTCGGGAGCAGTTCTTC
TRBV30	NA	NA	TRBJ1-3	CAWSNGFGNTIYF	TGTGCCTGGAGTAACGGGTTTGGAAACACCATATATTTT
TRBV7-3	NA	NA	TRBJ2-5	CASSLAGALQETQYF	TGTGCCAGCAGCTTAGCGGGGGCCCTCCAAGAGACCCAGTACTTC
TRBV7-2	NA	TRBD1	TRBJ2-3	CASSFNRGRDTQYF	TGTGCCAGCAGCTTCAACAGGGGACGAGATACGCAGTATTTT
TRBV29-1	NA	TRBD1	TRBJ2-7	CSVQTGDEQYF	TGCAGCGTCCAAACAGGGGACGAGCAGTACTTC
TRBV7-2	few	TRBD1	TRBJ1-3	CASSRQGNTIYF	TGTGCCAGCAGCAGACAGGGGAACACCATATATTTT
TRBV29-1	NA	NA	TRBJ1-4	CSVKNPSLGGEKLFF	TGCAGCGTTAAAAACCCCTCCCTCGGGGGTGAAAAACTGTTTTTT
TRBV4-3	NA	NA	TRBJ1-2	CASSQERRQLYGYTF	TGCGCCAGCAGCCAAGAAAGAAGACAGCTGTATGGCTACACCTTC
TRBV11-2	NA	TRBD1	TRBJ2-7	CASSLQGAYEQYF	TGTGCCAGCAGTCTCCAGGGGGCTTACGAGCAGTACTTC
TRBV7-2	NA	NA	TRBJ1-5	CASSRGLTHREPQHF	TGTGCCAGCAGCCGGGGACTGACACATCGGGAGCCCCAGCATTTT
TRBV30	NA	NA	TRBJ1-2	CAWGRGYGYTF	TGTGCCTGGGGCAGGGGCTATGGCTACACCTTC
TRBV12-1	NA	NA	TRBJ2-7	CASSNLAGVQSYEQYF	TGTGCCAGCAGCAACCTAGCGGGAGTTCAGTCCTACGAGCAGTACTTC
TRBV6-4	NA	NA	TRBJ2-1	CASSDSVGSEQFF	TGTGCCAGCAGTGACTCCGTTGGGAGTGAGCAGTTCTTC